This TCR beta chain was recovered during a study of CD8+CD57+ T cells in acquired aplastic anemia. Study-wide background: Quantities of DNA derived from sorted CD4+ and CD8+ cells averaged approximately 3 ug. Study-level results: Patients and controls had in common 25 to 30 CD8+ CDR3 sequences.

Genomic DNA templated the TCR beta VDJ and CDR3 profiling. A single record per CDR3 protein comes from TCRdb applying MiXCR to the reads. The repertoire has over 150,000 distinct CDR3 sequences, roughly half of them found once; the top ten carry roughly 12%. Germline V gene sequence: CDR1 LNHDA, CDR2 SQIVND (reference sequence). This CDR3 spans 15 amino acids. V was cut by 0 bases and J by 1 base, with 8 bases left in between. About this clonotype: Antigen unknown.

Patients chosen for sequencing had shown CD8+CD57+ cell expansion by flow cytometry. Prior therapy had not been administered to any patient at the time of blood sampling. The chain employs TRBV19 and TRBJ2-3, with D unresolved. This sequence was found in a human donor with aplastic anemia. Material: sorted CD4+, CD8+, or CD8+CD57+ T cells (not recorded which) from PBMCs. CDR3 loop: CASSIEGWGTDTQYF. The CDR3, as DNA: TGTGCCAGTAGTATAGAGGGGTGGGGCACAGATACGCAGTATTTT.